A selection of T cell receptor beta chains follows, all from one sample in a study of shared clonotypes between healthy human individuals. Assay used: immunoSEQ multiplex PCR; TCRdb lists only in-frame clones, some missing. The sample lists under 2,500,000 clones, approximately 95% occurring once. Sequencing used naive CD4+ T cells sorted from blood. Every receptor here comes from a man aged 18 to 29 in good health. The CDR3 runs from the conserved cysteine through the conserved F or W. A D gene is named only where the DNA matches it firmly. Where a row states a size, it is once, few, many or the class of an expanded clone; other rows omit it.

J,D,size,V,CDR3,DNA
TRBJ2-7,-,-,TRBV25-1,CASRQAREQYF,TGTGCCAGCAGACAGGCCAGAGAGCAGTACTTC
TRBJ2-3,-,-,TRBV7-2,CASSPGTGFVTDTQYF,TGTGCCAGCAGCCCCGGGACCGGTTTCGTAACAGATACGCAGTATTTT
TRBJ2-7,TRBD1,-,TRBV5-1,CASSWGQGSYEQYF,TGCGCCAGCAGTTGGGGACAGGGCTCCTACGAGCAGTACTTC
TRBJ1-1,-,-,TRBV2,CASSSQPNTEAFF,TGTGCCAGTTCATCTCAGCCAAACACTGAAGCTTTCTTT
TRBJ1-6,-,few,TRBV6-1,CASRQAAAPTLHF,TGTGCCAGCAGACAGGCAGCGGCCCCAACCCTCCACTTT
TRBJ2-7,-,-,TRBV9,CASSPGGLPSYEQYF,TGTGCCAGCAGCCCCGGGGGCCTGCCCTCCTACGAGCAGTACTTC
TRBJ2-1,-,-,TRBV20-1,CSVRDNEQFF,TGCAGTGTTAGGGACAATGAGCAGTTCTTC
TRBJ2-7,-,-,TRBV18,CASSPFGSTLEQYF,TGTGCCAGCTCACCATTCGGATCGACCCTCGAGCAGTATTTC
TRBJ2-1,-,-,TRBV5-8,CASRWTDRRFF,TGTGCCAGCAGGTGGACCGACCGCCGGTTCTTC
TRBJ1-2,TRBD1,-,TRBV29-1,CSVGTGGSRGYTF,TGCAGCGTGGGGACAGGGGGCTCCCGGGGCTACACCTTC
TRBJ1-2,-,-,TRBV4-2,CASSQAIGAAINYGYTF,TGTGCCAGCAGCCAAGCTATAGGGGCAGCCATTAACTATGGCTACACCTTC
TRBJ1-6,TRBD1,-,TRBV6-5,CASSYGRGDNSPLHF,TGTGCCAGCAGTTATGGCAGGGGGGATAATTCACCCCTCCACTTT
TRBJ1-1,-,-,TRBV6-1,CASSITGSTEAFF,TGTGCCAGCAGTATCACAGGGTCCACTGAAGCTTTCTTT
TRBJ2-5,-,-,TRBV5-1,CASSPDGLQETQYF,TGCGCCAGCAGCCCGGACGGACTCCAAGAGACCCAGTACTTC
TRBJ2-3,-,-,TRBV6-6,CASSYPGSTDTQYF,TGTGCCAGCAGTTACCCGGGTAGCACAGATACGCAGTATTTT
TRBJ2-5,-,-,TRBV18,CASSRTDQETQYF,TGTGCCAGCTCACGCACAGATCAAGAGACCCAGTACTTC
TRBJ1-1,-,-,TRBV4-1,CASSQEGRLMNTEAFF,TGCGCCAGCAGCCAAGAGGGACGGCTCATGAACACTGAAGCTTTCTTT
TRBJ1-2,-,-,TRBV6-6,CASSPAGTDYGYTF,TGTGCCAGCAGTCCGGCCGGGACGGACTATGGCTACACCTTC
TRBJ1-6,-,-,TRBV5-6,CASSLEGLGSPLHF,TGTGCCAGCAGCTTGGAGGGCCTGGGGTCACCCCTCCACTTT
TRBJ2-7,TRBD2,-,TRBV7-2,CASSRKAEGIGEGYF,TGTGCCAGCAGCCGAAAAGCGGAAGGTATCGGGGAGGGGTACTTC
TRBJ2-5,TRBD1,-,TRBV6-6,CASSQTGGPWETQYF,TGTGCCAGCAGTCAGACAGGGGGCCCCTGGGAGACCCAGTACTTC
TRBJ2-2,TRBD2,-,TRBV10-3,CAISSGTSGTNTGELFF,TGTGCCATCAGTAGTGGGACTAGCGGGACGAACACCGGGGAGCTGTTTTTT
TRBJ1-4,-,-,TRBV7-9,CASSLGGSGSTNEKLFF,TGTGCCAGCAGCTTAGGAGGGTCGGGATCAACTAATGAAAAACTGTTTTTT
TRBJ2-1,TRBD1,-,TRBV5-1,CASSLLTGPYNEQFF,TGCGCCAGCAGCTTGCTGACAGGGCCCTACAATGAGCAGTTCTTC
TRBJ2-3,TRBD2,-,TRBV28,CASKLSGGLTDTQYF,TGTGCCAGCAAGCTTAGCGGGGGACTCACAGATACGCAGTATTTT
TRBJ1-1,TRBD1,-,TRBV18,CASSLQGVGNTEAFF,TGTGCCAGCTCATTACAGGGGGTCGGTAACACTGAAGCTTTCTTT
TRBJ2-3,-,once,TRBV5-1,CASSLAMVDTQYF,TGCGCCAGCAGCTTGGCAATGGTGGATACGCAGTATTTT
TRBJ2-2,-,-,TRBV7-2,CASSRRDREGGYYTGELFF,TGTGCCAGCAGCCGCCGGGACCGGGAAGGGGGATACTACACCGGGGAGCTGTTTTTT
TRBJ2-7,TRBD2,-,TRBV28,CASSSLAGVGALHEQYF,TGTGCCAGCAGTTCGCTGGCGGGAGTTGGGGCCCTCCACGAGCAGTACTTC
TRBJ2-1,-,-,TRBV2,CASSLRSNAEQFF,TGTGCCAGCAGCCTTCGTAGCAACGCTGAGCAGTTCTTC
TRBJ1-3,-,-,TRBV6-1,CAIGSPNSGNTIYF,TGTGCCATTGGGTCCCCGAACTCTGGAAACACCATATATTTT
TRBJ2-3,-,-,TRBV6-5,CASSSTTKPDTQYF,TGTGCCAGCAGTTCAACTACGAAACCAGATACGCAGTATTTT
TRBJ2-7,-,-,TRBV7-2,CASSLWEAALSSYEQYF,TGTGCCAGCAGCTTATGGGAAGCGGCCTTGAGCTCCTACGAGCAGTACTTC
TRBJ1-5,-,-,TRBV5-5,CASSSTTGLGQPQHF,TGTGCCAGCAGCTCGACCACAGGGCTAGGTCAGCCCCAGCATTTT
TRBJ1-5,-,-,TRBV30,CAWTPPPGHQPQHF,TGTGCCTGGACCCCTCCGCCAGGGCACCAGCCCCAGCATTTT
TRBJ2-2,TRBD1,-,TRBV5-1,CASSPSGTANTGELFF,TGCGCCAGCAGCCCATCCGGGACAGCGAACACCGGGGAGCTGTTTTTT
TRBJ2-3,TRBD2,-,TRBV11-2,CASSRLAGGSTDTQYF,TGTGCCAGCAGCCGACTAGCGGGGGGTTCCACAGATACGCAGTATTTT
TRBJ2-5,TRBD1,once,TRBV7-9,CASSLIPGQGQETQYF,TGTGCCAGCAGCTTGATCCCGGGACAGGGCCAAGAGACCCAGTACTTC
TRBJ2-7,TRBD2,-,TRBV7-2,CASSKIMVGTRTYEQYF,TGTGCCAGCAGCAAAATAATGGTCGGGACTAGAACTTACGAGCAGTACTTC
TRBJ2-3,TRBD1,-,TRBV5-1,CASSPGTVSSTDTQYF,TGCGCCAGCAGCCCCGGGACAGTAAGTAGCACAGATACGCAGTATTTT
TRBJ2-7,TRBD1,-,TRBV7-2,CASGKQGILSYEQYF,TGTGCCAGCGGAAAACAGGGGATCCTCTCCTACGAGCAGTACTTC
TRBJ1-2,TRBD1,-,TRBV7-3,CASSLEPGTGSLYGYTF,TGTGCCAGCAGCTTAGAGCCCGGGACAGGGAGCCTCTATGGCTACACCTTC